Each of the 26 T cell receptor beta chains below was sequenced from the same sample in a study of identical twins. TCRdb re-derived calls from the 5' RACE reads in MiXCR, one entry per CDR3 protein. The sample consists of roughly 1,500,000 distinct CDR3 sequences, about 32% of them appearing once. The sample comprised cord blood. The receptor source for this set is a newborn girl in good health.

This clonotype was seen a few times. The gene calls are TRBV11-2 and TRBJ1-2, with 7 bases lining up with TRBD1. The junction had 13 bases not matched to a gene; V was cut back by 5 bases and J by 7 bases. The V gene's germline CDR1 is SGHAT and CDR2 FQNNGV. The CDR3 consists of 15 residues. This CDR3 is CASSPTSTGLGGYTF. DNA of the CDR3: TGTGCCAGCAGCCCCACCTCGACAGGGCTTGGTGGCTACACCTTC. The full variable domain, completed using reference TRBV11-2 and TRBJ1-2, is EAGVAQSPRYKIIEKRQSVAFWCNPISGHATLYWYQQILGQGPKLLIQFQNNGVVDDSQLPKDRFSAERLKGVDSTLKIQPAKLEDSAVYLCASSPTSTGLGGYTFGSGTRLTVV.

The chain combines TRBV25-1 with TRBJ2-1; D uncertain. V lost 2 bases and J 4 bases, leaving 9 bases between the germline ends. CDR1 and CDR2 (germline): MGHDK, SYGVNS. There are 14 residues in the CDR3. CDR3 sequence reads: CASSEGGDYNEQFF. The CDR3 nucleotides read TGTGCCAGCAGTGAAGGCGGTGATTACAATGAGCAGTTCTTC.

This clonotype was counted between two and nine times. This chain uses TRBV4-2 with TRBJ2-5, with D tentatively TRBD2 (7 bases). CDR1 is LGHNA, CDR2 YNFKEQ, per germline. The CDR3 is 16 residues long. V was trimmed by 2 bases and J by 4 bases, leaving 17 bases between them. CDR3 sequence (DNA): TGTGCCAGCAGCCAAAATCCCTTAGGGGGGGGAGAGACCCAGTACTTC. Its translation: CASSQNPLGGGETQYF.

This sequence joins TRBV5-5 and TRBJ2-7, with D possibly matching TRBD1 (6 bases). CDR1 is SGHKS, CDR2 YYEKEE, per germline (reference sequence). The CDR3 has 15 amino acids. Trimming shortened V by 2 bases and J by 0 bases, and 12 bases separated the two germline ends. The CDR3 spells CASSFFGQSSYEQYF. The CDR3 DNA reads TGTGCCAGCAGCTTTTTCGGACAGAGCTCCTACGAGCAGTACTTC.

The J gene is TRBJ2-1, the V gene TRBV2; 9 nucleotides align to TRBD2. The J call may not be correct, given that the DNA end is closer to TRBJ2-7. From germline, CDR1 is SNHLY and CDR2 FYNNEI. There are 17 residues in the CDR3. Here the CDR3 DNA reads TGTGCCAGCAGTGAAGAGATTAGCGGGGGTTCCTACAATGAGCAGTACTTC. This codes for CASSEEISGGSYNEQYF.

The gene calls are TRBV2 and TRBJ2-4; 10 bases align to TRBD2. V dropped 1 base and J dropped 13; count of bases not matched to a gene: 7. Per the germline V gene, CDR1 is SNHLY and CDR2 is FYNNEI. The CDR3 loop spans 14 amino acids. The CDR3 DNA is TGTGCCAGCAGTGAAGGTGCTAGCGGGAGTCAGCAGTACTTC. Protein product: CASSEGASGSQQYF. Supplemented by reference TRBV2 and TRBJ2-4, the full variable domain reads EPEVTQTPSHQVTQMGQEVILRCVPISNHLYFYWYRQILGQKVEFLVSFYNNEISEKSEIFDDQFSVERPDGSNFTLKIRSTKLEDSAMYFCASSEGASGSQQYFGAGTRLSVL.

There are a few counts of this clonotype. The J gene is TRBJ2-1, the V gene TRBV5-1, with 9 bases fitting TRBD2. Per germline, CDR1 SGHRS and CDR2 YFSETQ. Unmatched junction bases numbered 2, after V lost 0 bases and J lost 4 bases. The CDR3 runs 15 residues. This CDR3 reads CASSLEGLAYNEQFF. Here the CDR3 DNA reads TGCGCCAGCAGCTTGGAGGGACTAGCTTACAATGAGCAGTTCTTC.

CDR3 sequence reads: CASSYSSPLTSGSGNEQFF. The CDR3 nucleotides read TGTGCCAGCAGTTACTCGTCCCCCCTAACTAGCGGGAGTGGTAATGAGCAGTTCTTC. J is TRBJ2-1 and V is TRBV6-5; 11 bases are a match to TRBD2. Germline CDR1 is MNHEY and CDR2 is SVGAGI. The CDR3 sequence is 19 residues long. Losses at the gene ends were 0 bases for V and 7 bases for J; bases not matched to a gene: 14.

The sample holds a few counts of this clonotype. This sequence joins TRBV3-1 and TRBJ2-1; D possibly matches TRBD1 or TRBD2 (5 bases each). The CDR3 runs to 15 residues. V shed 4 bases and J shed 2 bases, with 12 bases lying between them. CDR1 and CDR2 from the germline V gene are LGHDT and YNNKEL (reference sequence). In DNA, the CDR3 is TGTGCCAGCAGCCGGGGGACGGAAACCTACAATGAGCAGTTCTTC. This sequence encodes CASSRGTETYNEQFF.

The chain recombines TRBV7-2 with TRBJ2-3; D is ambiguous. CDR3 length: 14 residues. Germline lookup yields CDR1 SGHTA and CDR2 FQGNSA. Trimming removed 1 base at V and 2 bases at J, with 7 bases between. CDR3 sequence reads: CASSLVSHTDTQYF. As DNA, the CDR3 is TGTGCCAGCAGCTTAGTTAGCCACACAGATACGCAGTATTTT.

The CDR3 sequence is CASSEAPLGDTQYF. The CDR3 coding sequence is TGTGCCAGCAGTGAGGCCCCACTCGGAGATACGCAGTATTTT. This chain connects TRBV2 to TRBJ2-3; no clear D gene. In germline, CDR1 is SNHLY, CDR2 FYNNEI. CDR3 length: 14 amino acids. The V gene lost 3 bases and the J gene lost 5 bases, with 12 bases spanning the gap. Combining the CDR3 with reference TRBV2 and TRBJ2-3 gives the whole variable domain EPEVTQTPSHQVTQMGQEVILRCVPISNHLYFYWYRQILGQKVEFLVSFYNNEISEKSEIFDDQFSVERPDGSNFTLKIRSTKLEDSAMYFCASSEAPLGDTQYFGPGTRLTVL.

This clonotype has more than one count but fewer than ten. The chain uses TRBV20-1 and TRBJ2-3; D call uncertain. Germline values: CDR1 DFQATT, CDR2 SNEGSKA (reference sequence). Between the trimmed V and J ends, which lost 5 bases and 5 bases, there was a span of 17 bases. CDR3 length: 14 amino acids. The CDR3 DNA reads TGCAGTGCTCCCTACCCCACGGGCCTAGATACGCAGTATTTT. Its protein product is CSAPYPTGLDTQYF.

The rearrangement links TRBV21-1 to TRBJ1-4; the D call TRBD1 from the table was never checked on the DNA. TRBV21-1 is deemed a pseudogene. The CDR3 consists of 15 residues. The CDR3 sequence: CASRKTGKGNEKLFF. In DNA form, the CDR3 reads TGTGCCAGCAGGAAGACAGGGAAAGGGAATGAAAAACTGTTTTTT.

This clonotype was counted only a few times. The rearrangement uses TRBV4-1 and TRBJ2-4; TRBD2 matches at 15 bases. The junction had 2 bases not matched to a gene; V was cut back by 0 bases and J by 5 bases. CDR3 length equals 17 residues. Germline assignment: CDR1 MGHRA and CDR2 YSYEKL. The CDR3 loop is CASSQDGTSGRQNIQYF. The CDR3 nucleotides are TGCGCCAGCAGCCAAGACGGGACTAGCGGGAGGCAAAACATTCAGTACTTC.

This clonotype turned up a few times. The CDR3 loop is CASSYSTVYEQYF. The CDR3 nucleotides read TGTGCCAGCAGTTACTCGACAGTCTACGAGCAGTACTTC. The chain is built from TRBV6-6 and TRBJ2-7; D perhaps matches TRBD1 (5 bases). The CDR3 is made up of 13 amino acids. V was clipped by 0 bases and J by 3 bases, with 6 bases between them. Germline V gives CDR1 MNHNY, CDR2 SVGAGI (reference sequence).

The chain has TRBV4-2 and TRBJ2-5; D ambiguous. CDR1 LGHNA and CDR2 YNFKEQ come from the germline V gene. V was trimmed by 2 bases and J by 4 bases, leaving 17 bases between them. CDR3 length equals 16 residues. The CDR3 DNA reads as TGTGCCAGCAGCCAAAGGCTATCAGGTATCGGAGAGACCCAGTACTTC. Translating gives CASSQRLSGIGETQYF.

The rearrangement joins TRBV7-2 to TRBJ2-1, with 12 nucleotides matching TRBD2. The CDR3 consists of 17 residues. CDR1 SGHTA and CDR2 FQGNSA come from the germline V gene. V was clipped by 5 bases and J by 1 base; unmatched bases: 6. The CDR3 nucleotides are TGTGCCAGCAGCCGTCGGACTAGCGGGACTTCCTACAATGAGCAGTTCTTC. Its translation: CASSRRTSGTSYNEQFF.

The sample holds a few counts of this clonotype. The chain joins TRBV7-2 to TRBJ2-1; 12 nucleotides line up with TRBD2. CDR1 SGHTA and CDR2 FQGNSA come from the germline V gene. V was pared by 5 bases and J by 9 bases, with 14 bases of the junction left unmatched. This CDR3 is built from 17 residues. CDR3 sequence: CASSKSGLAGFRSEQFF. The CDR3, as DNA: TGTGCCAGCAGCAAATCGGGACTAGCGGGTTTCAGGAGTGAGCAGTTCTTC.

This clonotype appeared once. CDR3 DNA sequence: TGTGCCAGCAGTGAAAGATGGGGACGGGGGGACTATGGCTACACCTTC. Amino acids: CASSERWGRGDYGYTF. The chain couples TRBV6-1 to TRBJ1-2; possibly TRBD1 for D (5 bases). Germline lookup yields CDR1 MNHNS and CDR2 SASEGT. This CDR3 contains 16 residues. Trimming cost V 2 bases and J 3 bases, with 16 bases left between them.

The chain has TRBV7-2 and TRBJ1-2; a weak D match, TRBD1 (5 bases). Trimming took off 0 bases at V and 4 bases at J, with 9 bases between the two ends. From germline, CDR1 is SGHTA and CDR2 FQGNSA. This CDR3 comprises 14 residues. Written as DNA, the CDR3 is TGTGCCAGCAGCTTAGCTAGGGACTCCTATGGCTACACCTTC. Its translation is CASSLARDSYGYTF.

The V call is TRBV5-5, the J call TRBJ1-4; D unresolved. The CDR3 runs 13 residues. Germline lookup yields CDR1 SGHKS and CDR2 YYEKEE (reference sequence). The V and J ends lost 5 bases and 10 bases respectively, with 15 bases between them. The CDR3: CASSPYYGAKLFF. The CDR3, as DNA: TGTGCCAGCAGTCCTTATTACGGAGCAAAACTGTTTTTT.

The rearrangement links TRBV4-1 to TRBJ2-1, with TRBD2 matching over 11 bases. The trim removed 3 bases at V and 6 bases at J, leaving 10 bases unmatched. This CDR3 contains 17 residues. Looked up from germline, CDR1 is MGHRA and CDR2 is YSYEKL. The CDR3 DNA reads as TGCGCCAGCAGCCATGATACTAGCGGGGGCTCCATCAATGAGCAGTTCTTC. Amino acids: CASSHDTSGGSINEQFF.

The gene calls are TRBV20-1 and TRBJ2-3; tentative D call: TRBD1 (5 bases). The CDR3 length is 14 residues. CDR1 DFQATT and CDR2 SNEGSKA come from the germline V gene (reference sequence). Trimming pared 4 bases from V and 1 base from J, leaving 12 bases between. CDR3 nucleotides: TGCAGTGCTACCTTGGGGCTACGCACAGATACGCAGTATTTT. Amino acid sequence: CSATLGLRTDTQYF.

This sequence joins TRBV6-2 or TRBV6-3 and TRBJ1-2, with TRBD1 as a possible D gene (6 bases). V was pared by 5 bases and J by 6 bases, with 13 bases between. Germline CDR1 is MNHEY and CDR2 is SVGEGT. This CDR3 contains 13 residues. The CDR3 sequence is CASSAGGHNGYTF. As DNA, the CDR3 is TGTGCCAGCAGTGCGGGGGGCCACAATGGCTACACCTTC.

This chain connects TRBV2 to TRBJ2-5; D perhaps matches TRBD2 (6 bases). Deletions cut 5 bases from V and 11 bases from J, with 27 bases between. Per germline, CDR1 SNHLY and CDR2 FYNNEI. CDR3 length equals 16 residues. CDR3 nucleotide sequence: TGTGCCAGCAGTAAGAAGCCGGGACTGGCACACAATGAGCAGTACTTC. It yields the protein CASSKKPGLAHNEQYF.

V usage is TRBV11-3 and J usage is TRBJ2-1; D is possibly TRBD1 (6 bases). Trimming stripped 7 bases from V and 9 bases from J, with 10 bases between. Looked up from germline, CDR1 is SGHNT and CDR2 is YENEEA. This CDR3 contains 11 residues. The CDR3 DNA sequence: TGTGCCAGCAACAGGGTAAGTGAGCAGTTCTTC. It specifies CASNRVSEQFF.